This T cell receptor beta chain was captured in a study of shared clonotypes between healthy human individuals. Assay: immunoSEQ multiplex PCR; the TCRdb copy retains only in-frame clones and omits some. The table lists fewer than 1.6 million clones, 98% of them singletons. The sample was naive CD4+ T cells sorted from blood. The sample's subset: CD45RA+ positively selected. The sequence came from a man aged 30 to 45 in good health.

The CDR3 DNA reads as TGTGCCAGCAGGAAGACAGTACCCTCCTACAATGAGCAGTTCTTC. The encoded protein is CASRKTVPSYNEQFF. The chain couples TRBV5-6 to TRBJ2-1, with D possibly matching TRBD1 (5 bases). CDR3 size: 15 residues. V was pared by 5 bases and J by 0 bases, with 12 bases between. Per the germline V gene, CDR1 is SGHDT and CDR2 is YYEEEE.